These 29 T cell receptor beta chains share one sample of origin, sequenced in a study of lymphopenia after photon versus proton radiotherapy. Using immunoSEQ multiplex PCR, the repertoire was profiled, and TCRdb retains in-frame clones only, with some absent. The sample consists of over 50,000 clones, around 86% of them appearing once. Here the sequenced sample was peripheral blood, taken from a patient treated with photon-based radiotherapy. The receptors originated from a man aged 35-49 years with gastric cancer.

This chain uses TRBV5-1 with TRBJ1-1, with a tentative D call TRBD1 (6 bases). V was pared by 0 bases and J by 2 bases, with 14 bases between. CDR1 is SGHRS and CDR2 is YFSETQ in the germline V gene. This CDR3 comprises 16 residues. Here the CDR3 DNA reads TGCGCCAGCAGCTTGGACGGACAGCCAACAAACACTGAAGCTTTCTTT. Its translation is CASSLDGQPTNTEAFF. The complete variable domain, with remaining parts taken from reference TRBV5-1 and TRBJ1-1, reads KAGVTQTPRYLIKTRGQQVTLSCSPISGHRSVSWYQQTPGQGLQFLFEYFSETQRNKGNFPGRFSGRQFSNSRSEMNVSTLELGDSALYLCASSLDGQPTNTEAFFGQGTRLTVV.

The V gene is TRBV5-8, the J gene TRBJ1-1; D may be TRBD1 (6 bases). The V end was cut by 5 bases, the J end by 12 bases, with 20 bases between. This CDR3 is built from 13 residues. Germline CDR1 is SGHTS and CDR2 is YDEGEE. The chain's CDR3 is CASRLKGGIGSFF. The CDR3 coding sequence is TGTGCCAGCAGACTGAAGGGGGGGATCGGGTCTTTCTTT.

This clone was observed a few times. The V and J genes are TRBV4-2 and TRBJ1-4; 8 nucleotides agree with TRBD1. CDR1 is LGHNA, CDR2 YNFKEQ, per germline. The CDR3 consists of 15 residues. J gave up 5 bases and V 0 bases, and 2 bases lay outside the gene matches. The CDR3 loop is CASSQERTGNEKLFF. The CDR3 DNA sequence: TGTGCCAGCAGCCAAGAGAGGACAGGGAATGAAAAACTGTTTTTT.

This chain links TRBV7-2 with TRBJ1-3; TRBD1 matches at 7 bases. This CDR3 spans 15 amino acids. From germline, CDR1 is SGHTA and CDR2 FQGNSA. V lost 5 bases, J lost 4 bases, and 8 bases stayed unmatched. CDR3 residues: CASSTDRVRGNTIYF. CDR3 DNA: TGTGCCAGCAGCACTGACAGGGTGCGCGGAAACACCATATATTTT.

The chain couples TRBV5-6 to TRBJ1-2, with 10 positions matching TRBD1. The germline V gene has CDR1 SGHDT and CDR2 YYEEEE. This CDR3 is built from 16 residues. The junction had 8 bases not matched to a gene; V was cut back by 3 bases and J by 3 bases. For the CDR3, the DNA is TGTGCCAGCAGCTCGGGCCGACAGGGGGCCCACTATGGCTACACCTTC. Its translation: CASSSGRQGAHYGYTF. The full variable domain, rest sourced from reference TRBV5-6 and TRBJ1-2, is DAGVTQSPTHLIKTRGQQVTLRCSPKSGHDTVSWYQQALGQGPQFIFQYYEEEERQRGNFPDRFSGHQFPNYSSELNVNALLLGDSALYLCASSSGRQGAHYGYTFGSGTRLTVV.

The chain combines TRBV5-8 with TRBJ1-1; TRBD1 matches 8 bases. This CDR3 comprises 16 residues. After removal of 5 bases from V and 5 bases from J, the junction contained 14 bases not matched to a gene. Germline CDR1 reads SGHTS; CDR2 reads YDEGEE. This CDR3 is CASSFYFGQGGTEAFF. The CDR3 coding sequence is TGTGCCAGCAGTTTCTACTTCGGACAGGGTGGTACTGAAGCTTTCTTT.

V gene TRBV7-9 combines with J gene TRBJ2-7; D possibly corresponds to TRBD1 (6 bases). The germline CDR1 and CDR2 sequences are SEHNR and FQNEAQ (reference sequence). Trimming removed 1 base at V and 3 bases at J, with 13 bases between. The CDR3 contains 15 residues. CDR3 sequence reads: CASSLGGQPFYEQYF. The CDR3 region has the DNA TGTGCCAGCAGCTTAGGGGGACAACCCTTCTACGAGCAGTACTTC.

The CDR3 sequence is CASSPQVADTQYF. CDR3 nucleotides: TGTGCCAGCAGCCCGCAGGTGGCAGATACGCAGTATTTT. The genes are TRBV9 and TRBJ2-3; no clear D. V was clipped by 4 bases and J by 4 bases, with 10 bases between them. CDR3 length equals 13 residues. Germline CDR1 SGDLS, CDR2 YYNGEE.

The CDR3 protein is CASSLGDSQETQYF. The CDR3 DNA follows: TGTGCCAGCAGCTTGGGCGACAGCCAAGAGACCCAGTACTTC. The chain recombines TRBV11-3 with TRBJ2-5, with a tentative D call TRBD1 (5 bases). V was trimmed by 3 bases and J by 1 base, leaving 9 bases between them. CDR3 length: 14 amino acids. Germline V CDR1 and CDR2: SGHNT, YENEEA.

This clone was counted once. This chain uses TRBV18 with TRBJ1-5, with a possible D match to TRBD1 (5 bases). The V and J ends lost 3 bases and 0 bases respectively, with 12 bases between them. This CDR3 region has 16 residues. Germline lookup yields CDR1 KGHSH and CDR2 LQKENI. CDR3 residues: CASSPEQGHSNQPQHF. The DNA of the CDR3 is TGTGCCAGCTCACCGGAGCAGGGCCATAGCAATCAGCCCCAGCATTTT. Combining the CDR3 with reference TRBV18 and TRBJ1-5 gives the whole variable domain NAGVMQNPRHLVRRRGQEARLRCSPMKGHSHVYWYRQLPEEGLKFMVYLQKENIIDESGMPKERFSAEFPKEGPSILRIQQVVRGDSAAYFCASSPEQGHSNQPQHFGDGTRLSIL.

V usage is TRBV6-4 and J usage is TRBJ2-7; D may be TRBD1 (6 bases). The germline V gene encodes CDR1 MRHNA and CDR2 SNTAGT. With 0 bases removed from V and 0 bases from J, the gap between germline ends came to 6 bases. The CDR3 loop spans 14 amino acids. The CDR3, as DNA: TGTGCCAGCAGTGACTCGACAGGCTCCTACGAGCAGTACTTC. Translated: CASSDSTGSYEQYF.

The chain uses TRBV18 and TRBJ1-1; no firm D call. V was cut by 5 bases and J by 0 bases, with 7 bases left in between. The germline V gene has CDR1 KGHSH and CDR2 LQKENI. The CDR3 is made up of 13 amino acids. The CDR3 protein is CASSEVMNTEAFF. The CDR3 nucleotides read TGTGCCAGCTCAGAGGTAATGAACACTGAAGCTTTCTTT.

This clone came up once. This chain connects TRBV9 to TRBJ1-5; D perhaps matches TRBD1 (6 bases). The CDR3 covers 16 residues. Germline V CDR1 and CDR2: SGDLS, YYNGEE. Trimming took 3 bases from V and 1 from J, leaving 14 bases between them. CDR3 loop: CASSASQGPSNQPQHF. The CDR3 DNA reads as TGTGCCAGCAGCGCATCCCAGGGGCCCAGCAATCAGCCCCAGCATTTT.

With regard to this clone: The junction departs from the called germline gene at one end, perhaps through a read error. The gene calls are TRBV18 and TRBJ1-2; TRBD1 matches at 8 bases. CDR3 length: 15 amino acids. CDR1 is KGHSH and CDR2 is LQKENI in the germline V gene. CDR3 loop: CASSPPGQVIYGYTF. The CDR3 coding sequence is TGTGCCAGCTCTCCACCGGGACAGGTCATCTATGGCTACACCTTC.

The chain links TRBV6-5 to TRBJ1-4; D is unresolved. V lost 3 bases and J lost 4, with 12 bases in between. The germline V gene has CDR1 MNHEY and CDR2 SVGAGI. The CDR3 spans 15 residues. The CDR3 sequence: CASSYGPASNEKLFF. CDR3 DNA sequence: TGTGCCAGCAGTTATGGCCCAGCGAGTAATGAAAAACTGTTTTTT.

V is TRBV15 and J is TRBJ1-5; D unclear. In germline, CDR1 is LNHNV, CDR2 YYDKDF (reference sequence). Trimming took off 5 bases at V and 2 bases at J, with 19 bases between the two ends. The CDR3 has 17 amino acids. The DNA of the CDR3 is TGTGCCACCAGCTCTGAAATGGCAGAGAAGGGCAATCAGCCCCAGCATTTT. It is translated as CATSSEMAEKGNQPQHF.

The CDR3 loop reads CASSEGRGAAKNIQYF. In DNA form, the CDR3 reads TGTGCCAGCAGCGAGGGACGAGGGGCGGCCAAAAACATTCAGTACTTC. V is TRBV5-8 and J is TRBJ2-4, with D perhaps being TRBD1 or TRBD2 (5 bases each). The CDR3 loop spans 16 amino acids. Per the germline V gene, CDR1 is SGHTS and CDR2 is YDEGEE. Between the trimmed V and J ends, which lost 4 bases and 1 base, there was a span of 15 bases.

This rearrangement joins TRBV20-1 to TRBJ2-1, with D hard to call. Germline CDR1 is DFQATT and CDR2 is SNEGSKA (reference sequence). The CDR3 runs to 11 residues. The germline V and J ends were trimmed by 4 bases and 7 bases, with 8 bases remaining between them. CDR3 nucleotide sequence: TGCAGTGCTACTGGGGATAATGAGCAGTTCTTC. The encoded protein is CSATGDNEQFF.

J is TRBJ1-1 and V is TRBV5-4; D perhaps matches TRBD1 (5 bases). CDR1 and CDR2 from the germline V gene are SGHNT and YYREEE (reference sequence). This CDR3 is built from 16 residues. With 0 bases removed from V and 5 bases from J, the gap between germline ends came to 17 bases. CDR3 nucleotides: TGTGCCAGCAGCTTGGCGAGAGGGGCAGGTGATACTGAAGCTTTCTTT. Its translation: CASSLARGAGDTEAFF.

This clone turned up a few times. The CDR3 DNA is TGTGCCAGCAGCGCAGACTACGGTTCACCCCTCCACTTT. Protein product: CASSADYGSPLHF. The chain carries TRBV7-2 and TRBJ1-6, with D hard to call. The germline V and J ends were trimmed by 5 bases and 9 bases, with 11 bases remaining between them. The germline V gene has CDR1 SGHTA and CDR2 FQGNSA. The CDR3 consists of 13 residues.

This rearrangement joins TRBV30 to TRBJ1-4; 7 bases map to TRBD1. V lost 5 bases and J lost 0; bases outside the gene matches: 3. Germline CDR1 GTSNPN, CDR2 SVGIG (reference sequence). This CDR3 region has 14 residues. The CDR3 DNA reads TGTGCCTGGGGAGGGGGCACAACTAATGAAAAACTGTTTTTT. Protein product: CAWGGGTTNEKLFF.

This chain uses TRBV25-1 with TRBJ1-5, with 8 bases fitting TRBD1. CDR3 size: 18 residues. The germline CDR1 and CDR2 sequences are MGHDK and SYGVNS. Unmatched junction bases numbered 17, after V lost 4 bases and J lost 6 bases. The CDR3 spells CASSANPQTGEGGQPQHF. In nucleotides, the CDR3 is TGTGCCAGCAGTGCAAACCCCCAGACAGGGGAGGGTGGTCAGCCCCAGCATTTT.

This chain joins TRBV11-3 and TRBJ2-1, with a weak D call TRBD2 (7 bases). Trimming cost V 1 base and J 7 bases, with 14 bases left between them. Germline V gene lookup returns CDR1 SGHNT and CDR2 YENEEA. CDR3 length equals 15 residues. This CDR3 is CASSLVGGGDNEQFF. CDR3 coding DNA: TGTGCCAGCAGCTTAGTAGGGGGAGGGGATAATGAGCAGTTCTTC.

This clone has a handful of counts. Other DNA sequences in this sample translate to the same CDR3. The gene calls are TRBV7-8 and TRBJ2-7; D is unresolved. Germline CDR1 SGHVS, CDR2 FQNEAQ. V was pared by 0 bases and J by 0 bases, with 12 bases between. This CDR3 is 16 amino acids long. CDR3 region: CASSLALAESSYEQYF. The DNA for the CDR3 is TGTGCCAGCAGCTTAGCGCTGGCAGAAAGCTCCTACGAGCAGTACTTC.

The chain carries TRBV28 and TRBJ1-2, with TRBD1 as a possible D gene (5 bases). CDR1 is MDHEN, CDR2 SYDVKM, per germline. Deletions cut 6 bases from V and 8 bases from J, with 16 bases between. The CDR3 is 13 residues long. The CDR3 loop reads CASSHKGFGGYTF. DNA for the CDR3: TGTGCCAGCAGCCACAAGGGGTTCGGAGGCTACACCTTC.

The CDR3 region is CASRLRASVAEAFF. CDR3 in DNA: TGTGCCAGCAGGCTCAGGGCCTCGGTCGCTGAAGCTTTCTTT. V is TRBV7-3 and J is TRBJ1-1, with D possibly being TRBD1 (5 bases). The ends were cut back, 6 bases at V and 6 bases at J, with 17 bases in the middle. CDR1 is SGHTA and CDR2 is FQGTGA in the germline V gene. The CDR3 loop spans 14 amino acids.

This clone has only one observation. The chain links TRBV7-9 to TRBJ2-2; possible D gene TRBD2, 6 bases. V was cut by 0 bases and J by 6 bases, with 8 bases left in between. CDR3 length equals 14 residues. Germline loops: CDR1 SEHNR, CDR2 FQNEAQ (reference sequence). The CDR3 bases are TGTGCCAGCAGCTTAGCAGGCGGGGCCGGGGAGCTGTTTTTT. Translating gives CASSLAGGAGELFF.

The CDR3: CASRDTGTNEQFF. The CDR3 DNA is TGTGCCAGCAGAGACACAGGTACCAATGAGCAGTTCTTC. The chain couples TRBV7-9 to TRBJ2-1; D perhaps matches TRBD1 (5 bases). V gave up 6 bases and J gave up 6 bases, with 12 bases separating them. The CDR3 has 13 residues. Looked up from germline, CDR1 is SEHNR and CDR2 is FQNEAQ (reference sequence).

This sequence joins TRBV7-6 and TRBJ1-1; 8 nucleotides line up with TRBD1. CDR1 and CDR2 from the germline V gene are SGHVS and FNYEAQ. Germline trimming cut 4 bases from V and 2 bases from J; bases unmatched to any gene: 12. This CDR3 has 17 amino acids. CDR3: CASSWLADRGGNTEAFF. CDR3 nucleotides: TGTGCCAGCAGCTGGCTAGCCGACAGGGGCGGTAACACTGAAGCTTTCTTT.